Described below is a single T cell receptor beta chain sequence and its context. After removal of 5 bases from V and 6 bases from J, the junction contained 9 bases not matched to a gene. The CDR3 contains 15 residues. From germline, CDR1 is MNHEY and CDR2 SMNVEV (reference sequence). Generated by immunoSEQ multiplex PCR, the TCRdb table keeps only in-frame clones and is missing some. The profile shows more than 95,000 clones, roughly nine tenths of them singletons. This specimen belongs to a study of control samples from healthy donors and cancer patients. This chain joins TRBV27 and TRBJ2-1; 8 bases line up with TRBD2. The sample consisted of PBMCs. This TCR derives from a woman aged 50 to 60 with colorectal cancer. The CDR3 loop reads CASSPTRTSSNEQFF. CDR3 nucleotides: TGTGCCAGCAGTCCAACTCGGACTAGCAGCAATGAGCAGTTCTTC.